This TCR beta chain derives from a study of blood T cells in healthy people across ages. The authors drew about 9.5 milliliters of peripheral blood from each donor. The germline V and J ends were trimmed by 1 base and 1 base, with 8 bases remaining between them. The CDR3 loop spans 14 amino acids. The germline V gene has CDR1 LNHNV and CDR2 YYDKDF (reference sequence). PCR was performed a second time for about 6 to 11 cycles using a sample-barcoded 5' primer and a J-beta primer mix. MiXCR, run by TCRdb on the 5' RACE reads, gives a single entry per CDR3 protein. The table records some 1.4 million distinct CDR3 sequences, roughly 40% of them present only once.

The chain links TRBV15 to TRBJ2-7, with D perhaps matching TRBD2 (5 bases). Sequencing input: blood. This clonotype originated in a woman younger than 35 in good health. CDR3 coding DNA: TGTGCCACCAGCAGAGTCGGGGTATCCTACGAGCAGTACTTC. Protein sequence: CATSRVGVSYEQYF.